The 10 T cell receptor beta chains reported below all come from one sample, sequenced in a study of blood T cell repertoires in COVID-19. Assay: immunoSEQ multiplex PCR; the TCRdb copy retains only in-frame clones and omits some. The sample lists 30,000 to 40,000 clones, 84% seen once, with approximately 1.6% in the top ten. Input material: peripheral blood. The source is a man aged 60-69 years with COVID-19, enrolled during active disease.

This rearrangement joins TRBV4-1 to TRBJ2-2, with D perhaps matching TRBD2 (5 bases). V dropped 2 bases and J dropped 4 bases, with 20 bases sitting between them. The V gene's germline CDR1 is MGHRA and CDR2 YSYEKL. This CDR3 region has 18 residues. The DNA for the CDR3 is TGCGCCAGCAGCCAAAGGGTACCCCCCGTACTAGTCACCGGGGAGCTGTTTTTT. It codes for CASSQRVPPVLVTGELFF.

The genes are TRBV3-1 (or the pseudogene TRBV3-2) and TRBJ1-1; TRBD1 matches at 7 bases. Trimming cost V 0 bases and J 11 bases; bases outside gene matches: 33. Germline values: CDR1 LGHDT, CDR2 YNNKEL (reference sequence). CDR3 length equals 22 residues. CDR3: CASSQDSRTGILPRCFFFDAFF. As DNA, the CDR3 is TGTGCCAGCAGCCAAGATTCGAGGACAGGCATTTTGCCGAGGTGTTTTTTTTTCGATGCTTTCTTT.

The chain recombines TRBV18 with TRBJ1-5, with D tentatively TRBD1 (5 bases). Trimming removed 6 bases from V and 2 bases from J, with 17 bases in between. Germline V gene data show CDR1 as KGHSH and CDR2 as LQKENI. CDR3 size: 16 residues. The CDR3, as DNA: TGTGCCAGCTCCCTCGCGGCTCCGGGGGGCAATCAGCCCCAGCATTTT. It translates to CASSLAAPGGNQPQHF.

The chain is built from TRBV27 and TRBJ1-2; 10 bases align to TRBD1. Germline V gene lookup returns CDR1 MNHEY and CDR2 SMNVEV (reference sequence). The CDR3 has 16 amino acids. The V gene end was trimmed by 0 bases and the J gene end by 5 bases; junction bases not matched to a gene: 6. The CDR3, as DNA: TGTGCCAGCAGTTTATCGAGACAGGGGGCAATGTATGGCTACACCTTC. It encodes CASSLSRQGAMYGYTF.

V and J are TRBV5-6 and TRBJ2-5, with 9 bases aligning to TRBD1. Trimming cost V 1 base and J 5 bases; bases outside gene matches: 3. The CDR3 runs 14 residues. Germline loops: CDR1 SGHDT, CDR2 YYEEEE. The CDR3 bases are TGTGCCAGCAGCTTGACAGGGGGCGCCGAGACCCAGTACTTC. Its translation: CASSLTGGAETQYF.

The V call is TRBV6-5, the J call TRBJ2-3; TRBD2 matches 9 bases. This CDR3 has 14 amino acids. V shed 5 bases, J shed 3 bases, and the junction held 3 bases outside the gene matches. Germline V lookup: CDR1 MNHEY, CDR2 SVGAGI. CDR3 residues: CASSSGRFTDTQYF. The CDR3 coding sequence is TGTGCCAGCAGTAGCGGGAGGTTTACAGATACGCAGTATTTT.

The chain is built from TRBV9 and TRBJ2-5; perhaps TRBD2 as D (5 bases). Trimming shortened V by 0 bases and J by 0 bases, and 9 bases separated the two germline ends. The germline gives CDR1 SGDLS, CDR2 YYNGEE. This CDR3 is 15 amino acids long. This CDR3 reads CASSVGAGNQETQYF. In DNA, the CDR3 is TGTGCCAGCAGCGTAGGGGCCGGGAACCAAGAGACCCAGTACTTC. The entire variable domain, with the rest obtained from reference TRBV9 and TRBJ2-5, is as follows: DSGVTQTPKHLITATGQRVTLRCSPRSGDLSVYWYQQSLDQGLQFLIQYYNGEERAKGNILERFSAQQFPDLHSELNLSSLELGDSALYFCASSVGAGNQETQYFGPGTRLLVL.

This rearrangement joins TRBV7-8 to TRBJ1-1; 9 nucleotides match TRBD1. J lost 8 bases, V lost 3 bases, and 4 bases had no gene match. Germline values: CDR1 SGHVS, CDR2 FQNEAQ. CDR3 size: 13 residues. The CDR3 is CASSFGTGLEAFF. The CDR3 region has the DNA TGTGCCAGCAGCTTCGGGACAGGGTTGGAAGCTTTCTTT.

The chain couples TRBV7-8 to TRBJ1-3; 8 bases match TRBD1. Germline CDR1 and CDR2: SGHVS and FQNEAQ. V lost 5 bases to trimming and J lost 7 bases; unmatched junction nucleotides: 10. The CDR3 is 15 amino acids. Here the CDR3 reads CASSAGWSGGNTIYF. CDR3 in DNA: TGTGCCAGCAGCGCAGGGTGGTCAGGGGGCAACACCATATATTTT.

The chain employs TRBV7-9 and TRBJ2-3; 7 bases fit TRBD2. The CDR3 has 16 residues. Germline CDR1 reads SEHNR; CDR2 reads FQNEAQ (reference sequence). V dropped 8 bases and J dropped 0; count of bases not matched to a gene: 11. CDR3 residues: CASSRGLAASTDTQYF. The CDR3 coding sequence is TGTGCCAGCTCCCGAGGGCTAGCGGCCAGCACAGATACGCAGTATTTT.